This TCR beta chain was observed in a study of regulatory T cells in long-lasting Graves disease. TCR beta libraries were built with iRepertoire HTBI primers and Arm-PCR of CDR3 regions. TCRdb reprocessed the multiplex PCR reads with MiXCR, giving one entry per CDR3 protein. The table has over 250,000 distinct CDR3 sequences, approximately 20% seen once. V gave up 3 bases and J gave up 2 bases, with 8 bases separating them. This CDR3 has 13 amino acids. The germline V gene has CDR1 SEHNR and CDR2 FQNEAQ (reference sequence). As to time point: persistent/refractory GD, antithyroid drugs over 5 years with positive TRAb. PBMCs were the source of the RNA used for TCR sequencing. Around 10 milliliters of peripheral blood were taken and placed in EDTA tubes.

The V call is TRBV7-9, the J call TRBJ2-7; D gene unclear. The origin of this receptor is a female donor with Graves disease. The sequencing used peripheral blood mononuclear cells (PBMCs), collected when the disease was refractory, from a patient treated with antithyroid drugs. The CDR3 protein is CASSFPSTYEQYF. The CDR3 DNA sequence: TGTGCCAGCAGCTTTCCCTCGACCTACGAGCAGTACTTC.